This T cell receptor (beta chain) was captured in a study of blood T cell repertoires in COVID-19. Deletions cut 4 bases from V and 2 bases from J, with 15 bases between. This CDR3 has 15 amino acids. Germline CDR1 reads SGHDT; CDR2 reads YYEEEE. The data were produced by immunoSEQ multiplex PCR, yet TCRdb's version contains in-frame clones alone and is incomplete. The sample shows 75,000 to 80,000 clones, about 87% of them seen only once. In its sample, this clone was seen once. This sequence originates from a human donor in a cohort sampled during active COVID-19. Sample: peripheral blood. The chain links TRBV5-6 to TRBJ1-1; perhaps TRBD1 as D (5 bases). CDR3 protein: CASSAETAKNTEAFF. In nucleotides, the CDR3 is TGTGCCAGCAGCGCAGAGACAGCAAAAAACACTGAAGCTTTCTTT.